This entry lists 11 T cell receptor beta chains sequenced from one sample in a study of control samples from healthy donors and cancer patients (dated by TCRdb to about 2020). The method was the immunoSEQ multiplex PCR assay. The immuneACCESS repertoire file appears here via TCRdb, limited to in-frame rearrangements. These files lack a portion of the clones; in checked studies, under half of the deficit traces to unresolved V genes, and the cause of the others is not known. This sample comprises tens of thousands of clones, 75% to 85% of them detected only once. The ten largest clones add up to around a sixth of the sample. The sample consisted of blood. These receptors were collected from a man in his 60s in good health.

V gene TRBV2 combines with J gene TRBJ2-5; the D gene is possibly TRBD1 (6 bases). Germline-derived CDR1 and CDR2 are SNHLY and FYNNEI. The CDR3 contains 13 residues. V lost 8 bases and J 3 bases, leaving 13 bases between the germline ends. The CDR3 coding sequence is TGTGCCAGCGGAGGACAGCCAAAAGAGACCCAGTACTTC. It codes for CASGGQPKETQYF.

This chain joins TRBV15 and TRBJ1-2; 7 bases agree with TRBD1. Unmatched junction bases numbered 7, after V lost 4 bases and J lost 2 bases. Germline CDR1 is LNHNV and CDR2 is YYDKDF (reference sequence). This CDR3 has 15 amino acids. CDR3 in amino acids: CATSTRMGQNYGYTF. The CDR3 DNA reads TGTGCCACCAGCACTCGCATGGGACAGAACTATGGCTACACCTTC.

This clone was seen a single time. The CDR3 here is CASSEFGTGPYNEQFF. The CDR3, as DNA: TGTGCCAGCAGTGAGTTCGGGACAGGGCCCTACAATGAGCAGTTCTTC. This chain links TRBV6-1 with TRBJ2-1; 9 positions agree with TRBD1. There are 16 residues in the CDR3. The germline V gene has CDR1 MNHNS and CDR2 SASEGT. With 3 bases clipped from V and 2 bases from J, the junction kept 5 bases outside the gene matches.

This clone was counted a few times. The rearrangement uses TRBV7-3 and TRBJ2-1; 9 positions match TRBD2. V shed 1 base and J 6 bases; nucleotides not matched to a gene: 10. The CDR3 spans 17 residues. Germline V gene sequence: CDR1 SGHTA, CDR2 FQGTGA. The CDR3, as DNA: TGTGCCAGCAGCTTAAGTGGGCTAGCGGGGACCCGCAATGAGCAGTTCTTC. It translates to CASSLSGLAGTRNEQFF.

This CDR3 is CASSYSATPSYNEQFF. The CDR3 nucleotides read TGTGCCAGCAGTTACTCGGCTACCCCCTCCTACAATGAGCAGTTCTTC. The chain couples TRBV6-6 to TRBJ2-1; D is ambiguous. This CDR3 has 16 residues. Trimming took 0 bases from V and 0 from J, leaving 9 bases between them. Germline V lookup: CDR1 MNHNY, CDR2 SVGAGI (reference sequence).

This clone was observed a handful of times. The chain employs TRBV3-1 (or the pseudogene TRBV3-2) and TRBJ1-3; D call uncertain. CDR1 is LGHDT, CDR2 YNNKEL, per germline (reference sequence). The CDR3 is made up of 12 amino acids. The V and J ends lost 3 bases and 4 bases respectively, with 4 bases between them. CDR3: CASSQSGNTIYF. The CDR3 nucleotides are TGTGCCAGCAGCCAGTCCGGAAACACCATATATTTT.

The J gene is TRBJ2-1, the V gene TRBV18, with TRBD1 identical over 10 bases. The CDR3 extends over 16 amino acids. Germline V gives CDR1 KGHSH, CDR2 LQKENI. V trimming: 4 bases; J trimming: 0 bases; junction bases outside the gene matches: 3. CDR3 nucleotides: TGTGCCAGCTCACTCGGGGACAGGGGCTCCTACAATGAGCAGTTCTTC. This translates into CASSLGDRGSYNEQFF.

This sequence joins TRBV6-2 or TRBV6-3 and TRBJ2-2, with D possibly called TRBD1 or TRBD2 (5 bases each). V shed 2 bases and J shed 6 bases, with 19 bases lying between them. The CDR3 sequence is 17 residues long. Germline values: CDR1 MNHEY, CDR2 SVGEGT. The CDR3 region is CASSYVTGPRFPGELFF. Here the CDR3 DNA reads TGTGCCAGCAGTTACGTCACGGGGCCCCGATTTCCCGGGGAGCTGTTTTTT.

The V gene is TRBV11-2, the J gene TRBJ2-1, with D perhaps assigned TRBD1 or TRBD2 (5 bases each). V dropped 4 bases and J dropped 4 bases, with 17 bases sitting between them. From germline, CDR1 is SGHAT and CDR2 FQNNGV. This CDR3 has 16 amino acids. CDR3 amino acids: CASSSRGLAGYNEQFF. CDR3 nucleotide sequence: TGTGCCAGCAGCTCAAGGGGTCTAGCAGGGTACAATGAGCAGTTCTTC.

The CDR3 loop reads CASSQDIGLAGLNEQFF. The CDR3, as DNA: TGCGCCAGCAGCCAAGATATAGGACTAGCGGGATTGAATGAGCAGTTCTTC. V is TRBV4-3 and J is TRBJ2-1; 12 bases agree with TRBD2. Looked up from germline, CDR1 is LGHNA and CDR2 is YSLEER. Germline trimming cut 0 bases from V and 7 bases from J; bases unmatched to any gene: 7. The CDR3 length is 17 residues.

The J gene is TRBJ2-4, the V gene TRBV18, with a possible D match to TRBD2 (5 bases). V was trimmed by 0 bases and J by 3 bases, leaving 15 bases between them. The CDR3 length is 17 residues. Germline V gene data show CDR1 as KGHSH and CDR2 as LQKENI. CDR3 in DNA: TGTGCCAGCTCACCACCGGTCGGGGAGAGAGGCAAAAACATTCAGTACTTC. Translating it yields CASSPPVGERGKNIQYF. The variable domain in full, with the rest retrieved from reference TRBV18 and TRBJ2-4, is NAGVMQNPRHLVRRRGQEARLRCSPMKGHSHVYWYRQLPEEGLKFMVYLQKENIIDESGMPKERFSAEFPKEGPSILRIQQVVRGDSAAYFCASSPPVGERGKNIQYFGAGTRLSVL.